One sample yielded the 21 T cell receptor beta chains listed below, sequenced in a study of T cells after yellow fever vaccination. TCRdb re-called the 5' RACE reads with MiXCR, one entry per CDR3 protein. The sample has 300,000 to 350,000 distinct CDR3 sequences; about 4.5% are singletons. This sample comprised PBMCs, obtained 15 days after the yellow fever booster vaccination. All receptors come from a man younger than 35 who received the YFV17D yellow fever vaccine.

The J gene is TRBJ2-7, the V gene TRBV10-3; possible D gene TRBD1, 6 bases. The length of the CDR3 is 13 residues. V was cut by 8 bases and J by 2 bases, with 13 bases left in between. The germline V gene encodes CDR1 ENHRY and CDR2 SYGVKD. CDR3 sequence (DNA): TGTGCCATCTACGACCCAGGGGCCTACGAGCAGTACTTC. Translation gives CAIYDPGAYEQYF.

This clonotype has a handful of counts. CDR3 nucleotides: TGCGCCAGCAGCCAAGATTGGATAAAGGGGACCTCTGGGGCCAACGTCCTGACTTTC. Encoded protein: CASSQDWIKGTSGANVLTF. The J gene is TRBJ2-6, the V gene TRBV4-3; D tentatively reads TRBD1 or TRBD2 (5 bases each). The CDR3 is 19 amino acids. Germline V gene data show CDR1 as LGHNA and CDR2 as YSLEER. Deletions cut 0 bases from V and 0 bases from J, with 15 bases between.

This clonotype has ten or more counts. The CDR3, as DNA: TGTGCCAGCAGTTGGGGACAGAGAGCCTACGAGCAGTACTTC. Translated: CASSWGQRAYEQYF. The rearrangement links TRBV7-9 to TRBJ2-7; 7 nucleotides align to TRBD1. The CDR3 spans 14 residues. Germline V lookup: CDR1 SEHNR, CDR2 FQNEAQ (reference sequence). Trimming removed 6 bases from V and 2 bases from J; junction bases left unmatched: 7.

At least ten counts were recorded for this clonotype. The junction departs from the called germline gene at one end, perhaps through a read error. The chain combines TRBV27 with TRBJ2-7; perhaps TRBD1 as D (6 bases). The germline V gene has CDR1 MNHEY and CDR2 SMNVEV (reference sequence). This CDR3 is built from 12 residues. The CDR3 here is CASRQGQGPWHF. The CDR3 DNA reads as TGTGCCAGCAGGCAGGGCCAGGGGCCTTGGCACTTC.

There are a few counts of this clonotype. The chain uses TRBV7-9 and TRBJ2-1, with D unresolved. The CDR3 spans 13 residues. Germline V gives CDR1 SEHNR, CDR2 FQNEAQ (reference sequence). Deletions cut 5 bases from V and 5 bases from J, with 10 bases between. The CDR3 region is CASSPTENNEQFF. The CDR3 region has the DNA TGTGCCAGCAGCCCAACGGAAAACAATGAGCAGTTCTTC.

By frequency in the sample, this clonotype is medium-sized (0.01 to 0.1%). This sequence joins TRBV10-3 and TRBJ2-2; TRBD1 agrees at 7 bases. Looked up from germline, CDR1 is ENHRY and CDR2 is SYGVKD. CDR3 size: 15 residues. V lost 0 bases and J lost 5; bases outside the gene matches: 3. The CDR3 coding sequence is TGTGCCATCAGTGAGTCCCAACAGGGGACCGGGGAGCTGTTTTTT. Its protein product is CAISESQQGTGELFF.

This clonotype was counted ten times or more. The V gene is TRBV29-1, the J gene TRBJ2-3, with no clear D. The CDR3 spans 13 residues. CDR1 is SQVTM and CDR2 is ANQGSEA in the germline V gene. Trimming cost V 3 bases and J 0 bases, with 7 bases left between them. Here the CDR3 reads CSVEDDSTDTQYF. CDR3 DNA: TGCAGCGTTGAGGATGATAGCACAGATACGCAGTATTTT.

This clonotype was found many times. V is TRBV5-1 and J is TRBJ2-2, with D unresolved. Trimming removed 7 bases from V and 4 bases from J, with 17 bases in between. Germline CDR1 SGHRS, CDR2 YFSETQ. The CDR3 contains 15 residues. DNA for the CDR3: TGCGCCAGCGAGCCGGCACATACGAGCACCGGGGAGCTGTTTTTT. It yields the protein CASEPAHTSTGELFF.

The chain couples TRBV21-1 to TRBJ1-2. TRBV21-1 is described as a pseudogene. The length of the CDR3 is 11 residues. The CDR3 DNA reads TGTGCCAGCAGCAAAGAAGGAGGCTACACCTTC. As protein: CASSKEGGYTF.

This clonotype was recorded a few times. This chain joins TRBV7-2 and TRBJ2-3; TRBD1 agrees at 10 bases. This CDR3 is 14 amino acids long. With V trimmed by 5 bases and J by 7 bases, 6 bases remained unmatched. In germline, CDR1 is SGHTA, CDR2 FQGNSA. CDR3 nucleotides: TGTGCCAGCAGCCCAGGACAGGGGGAATATACGCAGTATTTT. This encodes CASSPGQGEYTQYF.

This clonotype was recorded at least ten times. This chain connects TRBV27 to TRBJ1-5; 8 bases match TRBD1. The CDR3 is 16 amino acids. The V segment lost 3 bases and the J segment 4 bases; nucleotides outside the gene matches: 8. The V gene's germline CDR1 is MNHEY and CDR2 SMNVEV (reference sequence). Here the CDR3 DNA reads TGTGCCAGCAGTTTTGGGGTGACAGGGGCAAATCAGCCCCAGCATTTT. Its translation is CASSFGVTGANQPQHF.

This clonotype has only a few counts. The genes are TRBV14 and TRBJ2-3; D may be TRBD2 (6 bases). Germline V gives CDR1 SGHDN, CDR2 FVKESK. There are 13 residues in the CDR3. V lost 1 base and J lost 5, with 7 bases in between. CDR3 residues: CASSQAEGDTQYF. The CDR3 DNA reads as TGTGCCAGCAGCCAAGCGGAGGGAGATACGCAGTATTTT.

This clonotype was observed a few times. CDR3: CASRQDLPNYGYTF. The CDR3 coding sequence is TGTGCCAGCAGGCAAGACCTGCCTAACTATGGCTACACCTTC. This rearrangement joins TRBV2 to TRBJ1-2; no definite D call. The germline V gene has CDR1 SNHLY and CDR2 FYNNEI. Trimming took off 6 bases at V and 0 bases at J, with 11 bases between the two ends. This CDR3 has 14 amino acids.

There are many counts of this clonotype. The gene calls are TRBV5-1 and TRBJ2-1; 13 nucleotides match TRBD2. Germline assignment: CDR1 SGHRS and CDR2 YFSETQ. The J segment lost 9 bases and the V segment lost 4 bases, leaving 10 bases of the junction unmatched. CDR3 length: 16 amino acids. In DNA, the CDR3 is TGCGCCAGCAGCCGGATTACTAGCGGGGGGGCTGGTGAGCAGTTCTTC. Translating it yields CASSRITSGGAGEQFF.

This clonotype was counted between two and nine times. V and J are TRBV24-1 and TRBJ2-5, with 9 bases fitting TRBD1. Germline V lookup: CDR1 KGHDR, CDR2 SFDVKD. This CDR3 has 14 residues. V lost 7 bases, J lost 7 bases, and 9 bases stayed unmatched. The CDR3 nucleotides read TGTGCCACCAGAGAGTCACAGGGGGCTGGGACCCAGTACTTC. Translating gives CATRESQGAGTQYF.

This clonotype was recorded a few times. The chain links TRBV20-1 to TRBJ2-5; possible D gene TRBD2, 7 bases. V was trimmed by 2 bases and J by 5 bases, leaving 24 bases between them. CDR3 length: 17 residues. Germline V gene data show CDR1 as DFQATT and CDR2 as SNEGSKA (reference sequence). CDR3 in amino acids: CSARLLGGGRWEETQYF. The CDR3 coding sequence is TGCAGTGCTAGACTACTGGGGGGGGGCCGTTGGGAGGAGACCCAGTACTTC.

This clonotype was recorded a few times. This chain uses TRBV7-9 with TRBJ1-6; TRBD1 matches 10 bases. V gave up 5 bases and J gave up 8 bases; unmatched junction bases: 9. The CDR3 loop spans 16 amino acids. Germline V gene sequence: CDR1 SEHNR, CDR2 FQNEAQ (reference sequence). Here the CDR3 DNA reads TGTGCCAGCAGCCTGTGGGACAGGGGAAGGCATTCACCCCTCCACTTT. This encodes CASSLWDRGRHSPLHF.

CDR3 sequence: CASNQQGNQPQHF. Written as DNA, the CDR3 is TGTGCCAGCAACCAGCAGGGGAATCAGCCCCAGCATTTT. The rearrangement uses TRBV12-3 or TRBV12-4 and TRBJ1-5; the D gene is possibly TRBD1 (6 bases). The ends were cut back, 7 bases at V and 4 bases at J, with 11 bases in the middle. The CDR3 consists of 13 residues.

This rearrangement joins TRBV29-1 to TRBJ2-1; the D gene is possibly TRBD2 (7 bases). The germline V gene encodes CDR1 SQVTM and CDR2 ANQGSEA. The V end was cut by 2 bases, the J end by 6 bases, with 11 bases between. This CDR3 is 13 amino acids long. CDR3 sequence: CSVERGGGNEQFF. The CDR3 bases are TGCAGCGTTGAAAGGGGGGGAGGCAATGAGCAGTTCTTC.

The rearrangement joins TRBV3-1 to TRBJ2-5; a weak D match, TRBD2 (8 bases). The CDR3 has 16 residues. Trimming removed 4 bases at V and 4 bases at J, with 19 bases between. Per germline, CDR1 LGHDT and CDR2 YNNKEL (reference sequence). The CDR3 loop reads CASSPMGTRGRETQYF. The CDR3 DNA sequence: TGTGCCAGCAGCCCCATGGGGACTAGGGGGCGAGAGACCCAGTACTTC.

This rearrangement joins TRBV19 to TRBJ2-3; 7 bases fit TRBD1. Germline CDR1 reads LNHDA; CDR2 reads SQIVND (reference sequence). With 4 bases clipped from V and 2 bases from J, the junction kept 6 bases outside the gene matches. This CDR3 has 15 residues. CDR3 sequence: CASSTYRGPTDTQYF. CDR3 DNA sequence: TGTGCCAGTAGTACCTACAGGGGCCCCACAGATACGCAGTATTTT.